The TCR beta chain under discussion was sequenced for a study of a mutant IDH1 vaccine in newly diagnosed glioma. Overall study results and limits: Apparently, pseudoprogression bore no relation to changes among the top peripheral T cell clonotypes.

Regarding this clone: The antigen is undetermined.

The sample's time point: week 11, during vaccination. A single vaccine dose contained 300 ug of mutant IDH1 20-mer peptide, and topical imiquimod was used with it. Those who donated had recent WHO grade 3 or 4 IDH1-mutant, ATRX-lost astrocytomas. Clones were read by immunoSEQ multiplex PCR, and TCRdb kept only the in-frame ones, dropping some. The sample lists over 55,000 clones, 89% occurring once. The specimen was PBMCs, collected from a glioma patient whose treatment included an IDH1 peptide vaccine. This sequence was found in a man between 40 and 49 years old with glioma.

The CDR3 DNA reads as TGCGCCAGCAGCTCGGACGCCCGGGACCTCCATTCACCCCTCCACTTT. Its translation is CASSSDARDLHSPLHF. The chain carries TRBV5-1 and TRBJ1-6, with D tentatively TRBD1 (5 bases). Deletions cut 3 bases from V and 8 bases from J, with 18 bases between. The length of the CDR3 is 16 residues. The germline gives CDR1 SGHRS, CDR2 YFSETQ.